The subject of this entry is one TCR beta chain. This clone was counted a few times. This clone's antigen is unknown. It has no much larger one-base neighbor in the sample; base qualities were not kept. The source of the sample is a study of blood T cell repertoires in COVID-19 (dated by TCRdb to 2018 to 2020). Regarding the study in general: The collaborator samples originated in the United States, Italy and Spain and spanned the acute and convalescent phases of COVID-19. Subjects who had been exposed to COVID-19, were actively infected with it, or had recovered from it provided the deeply sampled blood TCRbeta repertoires that made up the dataset. The repertoires were released in a freely available public database meant as a resource for research on the immune response to SARS-CoV-2. Samples were obtained from the ongoing ImmuneRACE study (first 160 participants) and from 1,254 subjects provided by 6 global collaborators. The sample metadata nearly always contained a de-identified subject ID, COVID-19 status, age in years and sex. Where available, HLA class I and class II types were taken from metadata supplied by the sample provider and were not determined by assay-based typing. The material from the prospective study consisted of cDNA or gDNA derived from T cells, B-cell-depleted T cells, or PBMCs. Beyond this particular receptor, the publication reports: The quantity of clinical and demographic metadata differed by source and by participant and was supplied without curation.

TCRbeta CDR3 regions were amplified from genomic DNA by means of the immunoSEQ Assay, a bias-controlled multiplex PCR. In the authors' own workflow: The number of nucleated cells in each sample was estimated from the amplification of reference gene primers within the assay. To quantify the absolute abundance of each unique TCRbeta CDR3 rearrangement, sequence reads were collapsed and filtered. For each sample, productive Simpson clonality was calculated by taking the square root of Simpson's diversity index across productive rearrangements. Sourced from immuneACCESS, this table was stored by TCRdb with only in-frame sequences that have V and J called. A share of the clones is absent; for the studies checked, an unresolved V gene accounts for under half, and the remainder has no known explanation. That table furnishes V, J and clone size, whereas the DNA furnished D and trimming. Here the sample has roughly 200,000 clones; roughly 89% occur a single time. Approximately 6.7% of the sample is taken by the ten largest.

From its cysteine to its phenylalanine, the CDR3 spans 14 amino acids. The sequence is cut down to CDR3 DNA, 42 bases in frame from base 1. CDR1 is given as MRHNA and CDR2 as SNTAGT, both from the germline V gene. Trimming takes 4 bases from V and 2 bases from J, and the germline ends sit 10 bases apart. Collaborating institutions collected whole blood in K2EDTA tubes following their own protocols. For TCRbeta analysis, collaborators shipped samples in one of three forms: frozen whole blood, isolated PBMCs, or DNA extracted from either of those sample types. The sequenced sample was peripheral blood. This clonotype was obtained from a man between 40 and 49 years old with acute or convalescent COVID-19. The receptor chain draws on TRBV6-4 and TRBJ2-3, and perhaps TRBD1 as D gene, on 6 matching bases. The encoded CDR3 is CASSGDKPTDTQYF. The DNA is as follows: TGTGCCAGCAGTGGGGACAAACCCACAGATACGCAGTATTTT.